One sample yielded the 22 T cell receptor beta chains listed below, sequenced in a study of blood T cell repertoires in COVID-19. Clones were read by immunoSEQ multiplex PCR, and TCRdb kept only the in-frame ones, dropping some. This table holds about 140,000 clones, 78% found once. Source material: peripheral blood. The receptor source for this set is a woman aged 60 to 75 with acute or convalescent COVID-19.

The CDR3 here is CASSLGGEVWSPLHF. CDR3 nucleotide sequence: TGTGCCAGCAGCTTGGGGGGGGAAGTTTGGTCACCCCTCCACTTT. The chain is built from TRBV7-8 and TRBJ1-6; the D gene is possibly TRBD1 (5 bases). Germline V gene sequence: CDR1 SGHVS, CDR2 FQNEAQ. The CDR3 spans 15 residues. Deletions cut 3 bases from V and 10 bases from J, with 16 bases between.

This chain connects TRBV4-2 to TRBJ2-7; 11 nucleotides line up with TRBD2. Germline CDR1 is LGHNA and CDR2 is YNFKEQ. With 0 bases clipped from V and 6 bases from J, the junction kept 4 bases outside the gene matches. The CDR3 is 15 residues long. The CDR3 region has the DNA TGTGCCAGCAGCCAAGACAGTCTAGCGGGAGGCGAGCAGTACTTC. Residues: CASSQDSLAGGEQYF.

V is TRBV7-8 and J is TRBJ2-7; TRBD1 aligns across 10 bases. The germline CDR1 and CDR2 sequences are SGHVS and FQNEAQ. This CDR3 region has 17 residues. Unmatched junction bases numbered 15, after V lost 5 bases and J lost 5 bases. This chain's CDR3 is CASSLSLPGQGSHEQYF. CDR3 coding DNA: TGTGCCAGCAGCCTGTCGTTACCGGGACAGGGGTCCCACGAGCAGTACTTC.

This chain joins TRBV6-5 and TRBJ2-1; a weak D match, TRBD2 (6 bases). The CDR3 extends over 14 amino acids. CDR1 MNHEY and CDR2 SVGAGI come from the germline V gene. Trimming took off 7 bases at V and 7 bases at J, with 17 bases between the two ends. CDR3 in amino acids: CASNVVGSRNEQFF. CDR3 in DNA: TGTGCCAGCAATGTCGTCGGGAGTCGAAATGAGCAGTTCTTC.

This chain joins TRBV6-6 and TRBJ2-2, with 12 bases fitting TRBD2. The germline V gene has CDR1 MNHNY and CDR2 SVGAGI (reference sequence). The J segment lost 0 bases and the V segment lost 5 bases, leaving 7 bases of the junction unmatched. The length of the CDR3 is 18 residues. The CDR3 DNA is TGTGCCAGCAGTCTATCGACTAGCGGGAGTGCGAACACCGGGGAGCTGTTTTTT. As protein: CASSLSTSGSANTGELFF.

About this clone: Other DNA sequences of this sample code for an identical CDR3. This chain uses TRBV10-1 with TRBJ2-2; the match to TRBD2 covers 10 bases. CDR1 and CDR2 from the germline V gene are WNHNN and SYGVQD (reference sequence). V lost 5 bases to trimming and J lost 1 base; unmatched junction nucleotides: 1. The CDR3 extends over 15 amino acids. CDR3 residues: CASSRTSGNTGELFF. CDR3 DNA sequence: TGCGCCAGCAGTAGGACTAGCGGGAACACCGGGGAGCTGTTTTTT.

The gene calls are TRBV7-8 and TRBJ1-5, with 10 bases fitting TRBD1. Germline trimming cut 5 bases from V and 7 bases from J; bases unmatched to any gene: 8. The germline gives CDR1 SGHVS, CDR2 FQNEAQ. There are 15 residues in the CDR3. CDR3 amino acids: CASSPRGTGVQPQHF. Here the CDR3 DNA reads TGTGCCAGCAGCCCCAGGGGGACAGGGGTCCAGCCCCAGCATTTT. The full variable domain, completed using reference TRBV7-8 and TRBJ1-5, is GAGVSQSPRYKVAKRGQDVALRCDPISGHVSLFWYQQALGQGPEFLTYFQNEAQLDKSGLPSDRFFAERPEGSVSTLKIQRTQQEDSAVYLCASSPRGTGVQPQHFGDGTRLSIL.

The chain is built from TRBV6-1 and TRBJ1-6, with 8 bases that match TRBD1. Trimming removed 2 bases from V and 10 bases from J; junction bases left unmatched: 10. CDR1 MNHNS and CDR2 SASEGT come from the germline V gene. This CDR3 has 16 amino acids. The CDR3 is CASSERTGLGRSPLHF. The CDR3 DNA is TGTGCCAGCAGTGAAAGGACAGGGCTCGGAAGATCACCCCTCCACTTT.

This chain joins TRBV5-4 and TRBJ2-3, with 7 bases fitting TRBD2. CDR1 and CDR2 (germline): SGHNT, YYREEE (reference sequence). V lost 0 bases, J lost 6 bases, and 13 bases stayed unmatched. The CDR3 is 17 amino acids. The CDR3 loop reads CASSLDRAGVFSDTQYF. CDR3 bases: TGTGCCAGCAGCTTGGATCGGGCGGGAGTGTTCAGCGATACGCAGTATTTT. Full variable domain (outside the CDR3, taken from reference TRBV5-4 and TRBJ2-3): ETGVTQSPTHLIKTRGQQVTLRCSSQSGHNTVSWYQQALGQGPQFIFQYYREEENGRGNFPPRFSGLQFPNYSSELNVNALELDDSALYLCASSLDRAGVFSDTQYFGPGTRLTVL.

The genes are TRBV4-1 and TRBJ2-7, with 8 bases identical to TRBD2. V was clipped by 3 bases and J by 1 base; unmatched bases: 5. Germline CDR1 and CDR2: MGHRA and YSYEKL. The CDR3 extends over 15 amino acids. This CDR3 is CASSHRAGVSYEQYF. The CDR3 DNA reads as TGCGCCAGCAGCCACAGAGCGGGAGTATCCTACGAGCAGTACTTC.

The gene calls are TRBV19 and TRBJ2-3, with 12 nucleotides matching TRBD1. The CDR3 is 16 amino acids. V lost 4 bases and J lost 7; bases outside the gene matches: 9. Germline V gene lookup returns CDR1 LNHDA and CDR2 SQIVND (reference sequence). The CDR3 here is CASSKSGTGGANTQYF. The CDR3 coding sequence is TGTGCCAGTAGTAAAAGCGGGACAGGGGGCGCCAATACGCAGTATTTT. Variable domain in full (rest from reference TRBV19 and TRBJ2-3): DGGITQSPKYLFRKEGQNVTLSCEQNLNHDAMYWYRQDPGQGLRLIYYSQIVNDFQKGDIAEGYSVSREKKESFPLTVTSAQKNPTAFYLCASSKSGTGGANTQYFGPGTRLTVL.

This chain connects TRBV5-1 to TRBJ2-7; D is unresolved. V lost 0 bases to trimming and J lost 2 bases, with 9 bases between them. CDR3 length equals 14 residues. Germline V gene lookup returns CDR1 SGHRS and CDR2 YFSETQ. CDR3 sequence (DNA): TGCGCCAGCAGCTTGGGGGCGCAGGCCTACGAGCAGTACTTC. Protein: CASSLGAQAYEQYF.

V is TRBV2 and J is TRBJ1-4, with D perhaps TRBD1 (6 bases). Between the trimmed V and J ends, which lost 6 bases and 7 bases, there was a span of 15 bases. Germline V gives CDR1 SNHLY, CDR2 FYNNEI. There are 14 residues in the CDR3. The DNA for the CDR3 is TGTGCCAGCAGCGTCGACAGGTTTCGTGAAAAACTGTTTTTT. Encoded protein: CASSVDRFREKLFF.

The chain carries TRBV7-2 and TRBJ2-4; D remains ambiguous. The CDR3 consists of 15 residues. The V end was cut by 1 base, the J end by 7 bases, with 14 bases between. CDR1 is SGHTA and CDR2 is FQGNSA in the germline V gene. CDR3 in DNA: TGTGCCAGCAGCTTAGTTCGTCAGATTTGGAACATTCAGTACTTC. Its translation: CASSLVRQIWNIQYF.

The CDR3 is CASSRQVSRNTEAFF. CDR3 DNA: TGTGCCAGCAGCCGACAGGTCAGTAGGAACACTGAAGCTTTCTTT. The chain recombines TRBV28 with TRBJ1-1; possibly TRBD1 for D (6 bases). The CDR3 is made up of 15 amino acids. Germline loops: CDR1 MDHEN, CDR2 SYDVKM. Deletions cut 6 bases from V and 1 base from J, with 15 bases between.

This clone was observed a single time. The chain joins TRBV3-1 (or the pseudogene TRBV3-2) to TRBJ1-6; possibly TRBD1 for D (5 bases). The CDR3 contains 14 residues. V was clipped by 3 bases and J by 10 bases, with 13 bases between them. CDR1 LGHDT and CDR2 YNNKEL come from the germline V gene (reference sequence). For the CDR3, the DNA is TGTGCCAGCAGCCAGATACAGGAGAGATCACCCCTCCACTTT. This encodes CASSQIQERSPLHF.

This clone was observed once. The chain carries TRBV7-3 and TRBJ2-3; TRBD2 matches at 8 bases. The CDR3 is 17 amino acids. V lost 4 bases and J lost 1; bases outside the gene matches: 10. Germline V gene sequence: CDR1 SGHTA, CDR2 FQGTGA. The CDR3 here is CASSSPSGRAGTDTQYF. Here the CDR3 DNA reads TGTGCCAGCAGCTCCCCCTCCGGGAGGGCAGGCACAGATACGCAGTATTTT.

Concerning this clone itself: Other DNA sequences of this sample code for an identical CDR3. The chain carries TRBV2 and TRBJ1-1; possibly TRBD1 for D (5 bases). The germline CDR1 and CDR2 sequences are SNHLY and FYNNEI. V was trimmed by 2 bases and J by 4 bases, leaving 5 bases between them. The CDR3 loop spans 12 amino acids. CDR3 DNA sequence: TGTGCCAGCAGTGAACAGGGCACTGAAGCTTTCTTT. It codes for CASSEQGTEAFF.

A single count supports this clone. The germline gene is not matched at one end of the junction; a read error may be the cause. The V gene is TRBV7-7, the J gene TRBJ1-3, with 8 nucleotides matching TRBD1. The CDR3 covers 15 residues. Looked up from germline, CDR1 is SSHAT and CDR2 is FNYEAQ (reference sequence). The CDR3 sequence is CASSLGQGSGNTIYF. The CDR3, as DNA: TGTGCTAGCAGCCTTGGACAGGGTTCTGGAAACACCATATATTTT.

The chain has TRBV2 and TRBJ1-2, with D perhaps TRBD1 (6 bases). Trimming removed 4 bases from V and 5 bases from J, with 17 bases in between. Germline V gene data show CDR1 as SNHLY and CDR2 as FYNNEI. The length of the CDR3 is 15 residues. The chain's CDR3 is CASSAWVGGGYGYTF. In DNA, the CDR3 is TGTGCCAGCAGTGCTTGGGTAGGGGGTGGTTATGGCTACACCTTC. The complete variable domain, with remaining parts taken from reference TRBV2 and TRBJ1-2, reads EPEVTQTPSHQVTQMGQEVILRCVPISNHLYFYWYRQILGQKVEFLVSFYNNEISEKSEIFDDQFSVERPDGSNFTLKIRSTKLEDSAMYFCASSAWVGGGYGYTFGSGTRLTVV.

The chain couples TRBV19 to TRBJ2-1, with TRBD2 matching over 8 bases. CDR3 length equals 15 residues. J was trimmed by 9 bases and V by 3 bases; bases with no gene match: 10. The germline V gene encodes CDR1 LNHDA and CDR2 SQIVND (reference sequence). CDR3 in DNA: TGTGCCAGTAGTATCGGTAGCGGGGTAGCGACTGAGCAGTTCTTC. Translated, it gives CASSIGSGVATEQFF.

The chain recombines TRBV5-1 with TRBJ2-1, with TRBD2 matching over 11 bases. Losses at the gene ends were 0 bases for V and 7 bases for J; bases not matched to a gene: 6. Germline lookup yields CDR1 SGHRS and CDR2 YFSETQ. This CDR3 has 16 amino acids. Here the CDR3 DNA reads TGCGCCAGCAGCTTGGCCCCTAGCGGGAGGAATAATGAGCAGTTCTTC. It specifies CASSLAPSGRNNEQFF.